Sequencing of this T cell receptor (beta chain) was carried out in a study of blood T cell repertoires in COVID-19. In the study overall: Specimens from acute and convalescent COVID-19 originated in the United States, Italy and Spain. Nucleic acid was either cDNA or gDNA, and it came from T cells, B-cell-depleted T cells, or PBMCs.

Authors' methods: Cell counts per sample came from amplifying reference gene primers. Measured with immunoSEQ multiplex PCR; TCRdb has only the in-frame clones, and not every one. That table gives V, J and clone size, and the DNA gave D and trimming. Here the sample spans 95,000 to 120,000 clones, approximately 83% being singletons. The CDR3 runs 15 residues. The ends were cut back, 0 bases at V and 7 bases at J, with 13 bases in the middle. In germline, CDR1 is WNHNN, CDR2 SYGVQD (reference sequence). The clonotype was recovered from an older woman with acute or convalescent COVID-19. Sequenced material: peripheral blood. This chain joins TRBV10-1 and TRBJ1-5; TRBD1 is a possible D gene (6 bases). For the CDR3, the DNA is TGCGCCAGCAGTGAGTCTGGACAGCATCTACAGCCCCAGCATTTT. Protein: CASSESGQHLQPQHF.